Listed here are 13 T cell receptor beta chains from one sample, sequenced in a study of T cell changes during pregnancy in multiple sclerosis (dated by TCRdb to between 2017 and 2020). Library preparation was by the immunoSEQ multiplex PCR assay. TCRdb re-hosts the immuneACCESS table, in-frame sequences only. Its copies lack some clones; in the studies checked, an unresolved V gene accounts for under half of them, and the cause for the rest is not known. The sample yields 50,000 or so clones; 85% to 95% were counted once. The ten most abundant clones make up 0.25% of the sample. The sequencing here drew on CD4+ T cells from peripheral blood mononuclear cells, taken in the third trimester of pregnancy. These receptors all come from a female donor with multiple sclerosis, enrolled in a pregnancy study.

The V and J genes are TRBV10-3 and TRBJ2-5, with 8 bases lining up with TRBD1. J gave up 5 bases and V 4 bases, and 6 bases lay outside the gene matches. The germline gives CDR1 ENHRY, CDR2 SYGVKD. The CDR3 consists of 14 residues. DNA of the CDR3: TGTGCCATCAGTGCCAGGGGGCGGGTGGAGACCCAGTACTTC. Translating it yields CAISARGRVETQYF.

The rearrangement uses TRBV7-3 and TRBJ1-1; tentatively, D is TRBD1 (6 bases). Trimming took 2 bases from V and 4 from J, leaving 8 bases between them. Germline V lookup: CDR1 SGHTA, CDR2 FQGTGA. The CDR3 extends over 13 amino acids. CDR3 bases: TGTGCCAGCAGCTTAGGACAGTTCACTGAAGCTTTCTTT. Protein sequence: CASSLGQFTEAFF.

The chain recombines TRBV30 with TRBJ2-7; weak D call: TRBD1 (6 bases). The germline gives CDR1 GTSNPN, CDR2 SVGIG (reference sequence). The germline V and J ends were trimmed by 0 bases and 6 bases, with 15 bases remaining between them. The CDR3 has 14 residues. The CDR3 loop reads CAWSVVQGQGEQYF. CDR3 DNA: TGTGCCTGGAGTGTAGTACAGGGCCAAGGCGAGCAGTACTTC.

The rearrangement links TRBV28 to TRBJ2-1; weak D call: TRBD1 (5 bases). Germline assignment: CDR1 MDHEN and CDR2 SYDVKM. This CDR3 region has 16 residues. With 5 bases removed from V and 3 bases from J, the gap between germline ends came to 17 bases. CDR3 nucleotides: TGTGCCAGCAGTCCATCCGGCAGGGCAAACTACAATGAGCAGTTCTTC. Protein product: CASSPSGRANYNEQFF. The variable domain in full, completed from reference TRBV28 and TRBJ2-1, reads DVKVTQSSRYLVKRTGEKVFLECVQDMDHENMFWYRQDPGLGLRLIYFSYDVKMKEKGDIPEGYSVSREKKERFSLILESASTNQTSMYLCASSPSGRANYNEQFFGPGTRLTVL.

The chain links TRBV1 to TRBJ1-1; the table gives TRBD1 as D, unverified against the DNA. TRBV1 is designated a pseudogene. The CDR3 covers 18 residues. This CDR3 reads CTSSQDPDRGQENTEAFF. CDR3 sequence (DNA): TGCACCAGCAGCCAAGATCCGGACAGGGGACAGGAGAACACTGAAGCTTTCTTT.

J is TRBJ1-5 and V is TRBV6-6; D might be TRBD1 (5 bases). The length of the CDR3 is 16 residues. V shed 2 bases and J shed 2 bases, with 13 bases lying between them. Germline-derived CDR1 and CDR2 are MNHNY and SVGAGI (reference sequence). Here the CDR3 reads CASSYPSQGGNQPQHF. The CDR3 nucleotides are TGTGCCAGCAGTTACCCCTCCCAAGGGGGCAATCAGCCCCAGCATTTT.

The V call is TRBV2, the J call TRBJ1-3; 7 nucleotides match TRBD1. This CDR3 has 16 residues. The V gene's germline CDR1 is SNHLY and CDR2 FYNNEI. Trimming removed 3 bases from V and 6 bases from J; junction bases left unmatched: 11. The CDR3 sequence: CASSDATGRAENTIYF. CDR3 coding DNA: TGTGCCAGCAGTGACGCGACAGGGCGGGCGGAAAACACCATATATTTT. Full variable domain (missing parts from reference TRBV2 and TRBJ1-3): EPEVTQTPSHQVTQMGQEVILRCVPISNHLYFYWYRQILGQKVEFLVSFYNNEISEKSEIFDDQFSVERPDGSNFTLKIRSTKLEDSAMYFCASSDATGRAENTIYFGEGSWLTVV.

The chain recombines TRBV28 with TRBJ1-1; weak D call: TRBD1 (5 bases). The germline V gene encodes CDR1 MDHEN and CDR2 SYDVKM. Trimming took 1 base from V and 4 from J, leaving 7 bases between them. This CDR3 is 13 amino acids long. The CDR3 sequence is CASSLSGPTEAFF. The CDR3 DNA reads as TGTGCCAGCAGTTTATCAGGGCCCACTGAAGCTTTCTTT.

The chain joins TRBV18 to TRBJ2-7; 11 positions match TRBD2. Germline CDR1 reads KGHSH; CDR2 reads LQKENI. V dropped 4 bases and J dropped 4; count of bases not matched to a gene: 3. This CDR3 contains 14 residues. The CDR3 region is CASSRSSGRYEQYF. Here the CDR3 DNA reads TGTGCCAGCTCACGTTCTAGCGGGAGGTACGAGCAGTACTTC.

This clone was seen once. The rearrangement joins TRBV18 to TRBJ2-5; TRBD1 matches 8 bases. Germline V gene data show CDR1 as KGHSH and CDR2 as LQKENI. The J segment lost 4 bases and the V segment lost 6 bases, leaving 7 bases of the junction unmatched. The CDR3 runs to 14 residues. CDR3 in DNA: TGTGCCAGCTCGCTACAGGGGGAAAGAGAGACCCAGTACTTC. Translated: CASSLQGERETQYF.

The CDR3: CASSFRATSGSPQYF. The CDR3 nucleotides are TGCGCCAGCAGCTTCAGGGCGACTAGCGGGAGTCCCCAGTACTTC. This rearrangement joins TRBV5-1 to TRBJ2-5; 12 bases are shared with TRBD2. Germline V gene data show CDR1 as SGHRS and CDR2 as YFSETQ. V lost 2 bases, J lost 9 bases, and 8 bases stayed unmatched. The CDR3 has 15 amino acids.

The chain has TRBV19 and TRBJ1-2, with 7 positions matching TRBD1. Germline V gives CDR1 LNHDA, CDR2 SQIVND (reference sequence). V lost 4 bases, J lost 1 base, and 12 bases stayed unmatched. The CDR3 spans 17 residues. CDR3 sequence: CASSTQAAGGDNYGYTF. The DNA for the CDR3 is TGTGCCAGTAGTACACAAGCCGCAGGGGGTGATAACTATGGCTACACCTTC.

V and J are TRBV15 and TRBJ1-5, with a possible D match to TRBD1 (5 bases). V was trimmed by 1 base and J by 5 bases, leaving 9 bases between them. The CDR3 extends over 14 amino acids. Germline V CDR1 and CDR2: LNHNV, YYDKDF (reference sequence). CDR3 amino acids: CATSRVGGDQPQHF. CDR3 coding DNA: TGTGCCACCAGCAGAGTCGGGGGGGATCAGCCCCAGCATTTT.